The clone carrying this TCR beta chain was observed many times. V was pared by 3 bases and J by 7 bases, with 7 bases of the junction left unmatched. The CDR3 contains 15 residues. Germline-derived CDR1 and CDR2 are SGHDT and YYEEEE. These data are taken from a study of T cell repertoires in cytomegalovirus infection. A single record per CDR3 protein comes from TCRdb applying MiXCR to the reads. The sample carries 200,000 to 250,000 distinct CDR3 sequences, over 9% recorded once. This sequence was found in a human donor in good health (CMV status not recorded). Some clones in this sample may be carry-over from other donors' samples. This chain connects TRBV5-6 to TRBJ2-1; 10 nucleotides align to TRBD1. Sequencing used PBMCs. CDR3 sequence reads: CASSSRGQGVNEQFF. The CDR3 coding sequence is TGTGCCAGCAGCTCTCGAGGACAGGGGGTTAATGAGCAGTTCTTC.